This T cell receptor beta chain was recovered during a study of blood T cells in healthy people across ages. Study observations and caveats: There was no known CMV status for donors, so expanded clonotype changes were possibly confounded.

It was with a sample-barcoded 5' primer and a J-beta primer mix that a second PCR of roughly 7 to 12 cycles was run. From the 5' RACE reads, TCRdb called clonotypes with MiXCR, one entry per CDR3 protein. The sample yields roughly 800,000 distinct CDR3 sequences, roughly 26% seen once. Concerning this clonotype itself: Antigen specificity is unknown.

J was trimmed by 3 bases and V by 3 bases; bases with no gene match: 6. Per germline, CDR1 SGHRS and CDR2 YFSETQ. The CDR3 spans 16 residues. These same data were also listed under a study on T cells of mothers and their children. In that study: Some 3 million TCR beta reads per child versus over 10 million per mother.

The specimen sequenced was blood. The gene calls are TRBV5-1 and TRBJ2-3; 11 positions agree with TRBD2. The source of this sequence is a boy aged 5-17 years in good health. As DNA, the CDR3 is TGCGCCAGCAGCTCCACTAGCGGGAGTAGGACAGATACGCAGTATTTT. It encodes CASSSTSGSRTDTQYF.